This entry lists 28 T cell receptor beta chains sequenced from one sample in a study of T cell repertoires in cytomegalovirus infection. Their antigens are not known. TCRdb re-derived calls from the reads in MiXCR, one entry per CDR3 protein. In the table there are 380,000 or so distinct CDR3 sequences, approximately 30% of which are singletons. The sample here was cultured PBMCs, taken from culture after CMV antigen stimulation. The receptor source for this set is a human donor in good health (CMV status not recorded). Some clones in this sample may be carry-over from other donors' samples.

For the CDR3, the DNA is TGTGCCAGCAGTTACAGGGGGATGGCCGGGGAGCTGTTTTTT. Its protein is CASSYRGMAGELFF. V and J are TRBV7-9 and TRBJ2-2; 8 nucleotides line up with TRBD1. Germline V lookup: CDR1 SEHNR, CDR2 FQNEAQ (reference sequence). Trimming at V came to 6 bases and at J to 6 bases, leaving 6 bases not matched to a gene. The CDR3 sequence is 14 residues long. Drawing the rest from reference TRBV7-9 and TRBJ2-2, the complete variable domain is DTGVSQNPRHKITKRGQNVTFRCDPISEHNRLYWYRQTLGQGPEFLTYFQNEAQLEKSRLLSDRFSAERPKGSFSTLEIQRTEQGDSAMYLCASSYRGMAGELFFGEGSRLTVL.

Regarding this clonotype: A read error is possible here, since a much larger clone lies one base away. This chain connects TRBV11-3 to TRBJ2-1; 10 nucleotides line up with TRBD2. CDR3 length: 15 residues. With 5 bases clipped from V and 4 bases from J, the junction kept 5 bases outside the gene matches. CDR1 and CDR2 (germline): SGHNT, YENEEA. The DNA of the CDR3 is TGTGCCAGCAGCCAGGGACTAGCGCAATACAATGAGCAGTTCTTC. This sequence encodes CASSQGLAQYNEQFF.

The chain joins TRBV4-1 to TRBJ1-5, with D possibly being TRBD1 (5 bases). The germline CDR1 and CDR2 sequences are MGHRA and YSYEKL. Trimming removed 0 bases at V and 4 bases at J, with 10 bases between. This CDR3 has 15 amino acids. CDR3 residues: CASSQDTGTNQPQHF. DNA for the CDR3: TGCGCCAGCAGCCAAGATACAGGTACTAATCAGCCCCAGCATTTT.

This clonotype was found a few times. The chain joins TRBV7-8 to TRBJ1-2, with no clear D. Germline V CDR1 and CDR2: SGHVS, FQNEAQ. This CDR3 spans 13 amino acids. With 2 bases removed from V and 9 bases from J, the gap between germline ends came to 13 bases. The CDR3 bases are TGTGCCAGCAGCTTATCTGGGGTTGAACGCTACACCTTC. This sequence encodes CASSLSGVERYTF.

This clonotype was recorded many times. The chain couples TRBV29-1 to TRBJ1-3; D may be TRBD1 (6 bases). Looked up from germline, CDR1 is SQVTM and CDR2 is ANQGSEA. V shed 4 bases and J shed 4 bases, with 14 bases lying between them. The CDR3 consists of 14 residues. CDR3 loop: CSVGMGQVGNTIYF. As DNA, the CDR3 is TGCAGCGTTGGCATGGGACAAGTAGGAAACACCATATATTTT.

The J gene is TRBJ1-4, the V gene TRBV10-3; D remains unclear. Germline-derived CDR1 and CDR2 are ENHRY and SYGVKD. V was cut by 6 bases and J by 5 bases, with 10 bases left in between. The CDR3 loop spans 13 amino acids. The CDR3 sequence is CAIRRTYNEKLFF. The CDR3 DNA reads TGTGCCATCAGAAGGACCTACAATGAAAAACTGTTTTTT.

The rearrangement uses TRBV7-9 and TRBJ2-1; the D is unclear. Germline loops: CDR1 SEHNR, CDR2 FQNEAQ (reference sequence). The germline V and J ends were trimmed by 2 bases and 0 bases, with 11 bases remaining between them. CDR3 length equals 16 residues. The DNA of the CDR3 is TGTGCCAGCAGCTTACTCGGAAGGAGCTCCTACAATGAGCAGTTCTTC. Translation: CASSLLGRSSYNEQFF. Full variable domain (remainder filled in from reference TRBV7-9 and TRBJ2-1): DTGVSQNPRHKITKRGQNVTFRCDPISEHNRLYWYRQTLGQGPEFLTYFQNEAQLEKSRLLSDRFSAERPKGSFSTLEIQRTEQGDSAMYLCASSLLGRSSYNEQFFGPGTRLTVL.

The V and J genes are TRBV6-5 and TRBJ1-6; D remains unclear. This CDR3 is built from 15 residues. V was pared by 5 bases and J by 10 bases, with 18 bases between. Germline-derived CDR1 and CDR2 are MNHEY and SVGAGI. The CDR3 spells CASSLVGSLGSPLHF. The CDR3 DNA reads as TGTGCCAGCAGTCTTGTAGGGAGTCTGGGGTCACCCCTCCACTTT.

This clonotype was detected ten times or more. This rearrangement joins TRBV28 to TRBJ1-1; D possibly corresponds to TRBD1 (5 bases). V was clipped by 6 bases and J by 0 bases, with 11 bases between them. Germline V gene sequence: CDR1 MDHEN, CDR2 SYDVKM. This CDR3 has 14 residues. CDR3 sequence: CASSPGVMNTEAFF. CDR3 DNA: TGTGCCAGCAGCCCGGGGGTCATGAACACTGAAGCTTTCTTT.

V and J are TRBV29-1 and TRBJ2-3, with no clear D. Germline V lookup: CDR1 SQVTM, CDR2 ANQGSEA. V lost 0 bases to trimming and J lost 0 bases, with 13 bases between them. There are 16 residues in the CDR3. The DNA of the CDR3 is TGCAGCGTTGAAGATCCCCAGGTTCCTAGCACAGATACGCAGTATTTT. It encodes CSVEDPQVPSTDTQYF.

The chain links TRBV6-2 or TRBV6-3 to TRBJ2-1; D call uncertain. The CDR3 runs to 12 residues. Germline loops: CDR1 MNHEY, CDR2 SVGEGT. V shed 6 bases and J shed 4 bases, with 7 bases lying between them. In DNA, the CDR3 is TGTGCCAGCAGGGCTACTTACAATGAGCAGTTCTTC. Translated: CASRATYNEQFF.

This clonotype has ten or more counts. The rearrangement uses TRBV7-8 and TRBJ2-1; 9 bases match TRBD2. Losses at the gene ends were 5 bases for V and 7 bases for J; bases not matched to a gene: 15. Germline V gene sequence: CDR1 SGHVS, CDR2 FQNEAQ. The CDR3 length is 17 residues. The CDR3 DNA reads TGTGCCAGCAGCCCTTCCCCCCGGGTAGCGGGAGTTAATGAGCAGTTCTTC. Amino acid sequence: CASSPSPRVAGVNEQFF. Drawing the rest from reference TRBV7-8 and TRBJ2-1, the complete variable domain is GAGVSQSPRYKVAKRGQDVALRCDPISGHVSLFWYQQALGQGPEFLTYFQNEAQLDKSGLPSDRFFAERPEGSVSTLKIQRTQQEDSAVYLCASSPSPRVAGVNEQFFGPGTRLTVL.

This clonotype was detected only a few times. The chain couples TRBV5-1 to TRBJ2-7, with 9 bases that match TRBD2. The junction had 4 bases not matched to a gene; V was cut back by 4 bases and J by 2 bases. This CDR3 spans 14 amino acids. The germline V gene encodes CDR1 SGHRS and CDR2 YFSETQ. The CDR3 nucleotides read TGCGCCAGCAGCCAGGCGGGGGGGGCCTACGAGCAGTACTTC. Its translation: CASSQAGGAYEQYF. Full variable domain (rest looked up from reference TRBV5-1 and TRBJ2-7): KAGVTQTPRYLIKTRGQQVTLSCSPISGHRSVSWYQQTPGQGLQFLFEYFSETQRNKGNFPGRFSGRQFSNSRSEMNVSTLELGDSALYLCASSQAGGAYEQYFGPGTRLTVT.

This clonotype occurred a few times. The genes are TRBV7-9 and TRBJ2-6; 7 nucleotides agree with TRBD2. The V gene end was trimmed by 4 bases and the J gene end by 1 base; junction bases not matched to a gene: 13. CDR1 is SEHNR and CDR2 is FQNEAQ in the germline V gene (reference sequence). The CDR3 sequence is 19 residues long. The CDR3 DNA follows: TGTGCCAGCAGCTCACCATTCCGGGACTACCAGTCTGGGGCCAACGTCCTGACTTTC. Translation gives CASSSPFRDYQSGANVLTF.

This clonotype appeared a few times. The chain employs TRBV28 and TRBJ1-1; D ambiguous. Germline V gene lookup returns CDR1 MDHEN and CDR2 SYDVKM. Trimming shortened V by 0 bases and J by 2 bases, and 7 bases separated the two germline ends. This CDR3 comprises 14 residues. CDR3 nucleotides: TGTGCCAGCAGTTTATGGGCAGAAAACACTGAAGCTTTCTTT. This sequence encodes CASSLWAENTEAFF.

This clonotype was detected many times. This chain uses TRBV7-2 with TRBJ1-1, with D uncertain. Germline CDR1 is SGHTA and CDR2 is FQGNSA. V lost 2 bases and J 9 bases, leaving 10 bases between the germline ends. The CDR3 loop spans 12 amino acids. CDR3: CASSLNPGKAFF. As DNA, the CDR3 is TGTGCCAGCAGCTTAAATCCAGGAAAAGCTTTCTTT.

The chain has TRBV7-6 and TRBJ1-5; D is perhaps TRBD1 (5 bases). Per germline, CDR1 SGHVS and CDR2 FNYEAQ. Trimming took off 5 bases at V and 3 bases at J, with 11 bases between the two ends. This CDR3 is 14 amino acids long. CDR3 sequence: CASSPGFINQPQHF. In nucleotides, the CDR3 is TGTGCCAGCAGCCCAGGGTTCATCAATCAGCCCCAGCATTTT.

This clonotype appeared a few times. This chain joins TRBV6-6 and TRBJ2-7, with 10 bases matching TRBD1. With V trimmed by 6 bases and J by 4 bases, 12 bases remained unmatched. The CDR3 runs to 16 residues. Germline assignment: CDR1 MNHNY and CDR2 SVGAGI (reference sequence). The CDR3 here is CASRGGQGVFPYEQYV. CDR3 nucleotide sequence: TGTGCCAGCAGAGGCGGACAGGGGGTTTTCCCTTACGAGCAGTACGTC.

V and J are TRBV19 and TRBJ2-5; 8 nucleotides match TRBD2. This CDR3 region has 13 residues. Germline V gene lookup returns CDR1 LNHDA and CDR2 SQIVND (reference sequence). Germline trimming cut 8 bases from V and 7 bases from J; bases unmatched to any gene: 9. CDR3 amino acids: CASGVREGRTQYF. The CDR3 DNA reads TGTGCCAGTGGGGTCCGGGAGGGCCGGACCCAGTACTTC.

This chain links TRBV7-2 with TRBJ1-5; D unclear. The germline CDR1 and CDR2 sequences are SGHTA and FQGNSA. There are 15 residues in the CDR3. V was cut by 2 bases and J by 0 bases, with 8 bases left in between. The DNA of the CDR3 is TGTGCCAGCAGCTTAATTCCCGTTAGCAATCAGCCCCAGCATTTT. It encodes CASSLIPVSNQPQHF.

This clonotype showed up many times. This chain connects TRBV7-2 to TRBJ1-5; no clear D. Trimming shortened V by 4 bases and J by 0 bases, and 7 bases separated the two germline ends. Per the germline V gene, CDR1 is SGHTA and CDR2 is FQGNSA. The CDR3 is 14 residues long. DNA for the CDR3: TGTGCCAGCAGCTCCAGGTATAGCAATCAGCCCCAGCATTTT. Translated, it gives CASSSRYSNQPQHF.

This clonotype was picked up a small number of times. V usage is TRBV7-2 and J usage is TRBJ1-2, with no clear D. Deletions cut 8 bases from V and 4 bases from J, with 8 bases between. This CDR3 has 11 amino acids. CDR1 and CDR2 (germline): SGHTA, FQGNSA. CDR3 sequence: CASGLSYGYTF. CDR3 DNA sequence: TGTGCCAGCGGACTTAGCTATGGCTACACCTTC.

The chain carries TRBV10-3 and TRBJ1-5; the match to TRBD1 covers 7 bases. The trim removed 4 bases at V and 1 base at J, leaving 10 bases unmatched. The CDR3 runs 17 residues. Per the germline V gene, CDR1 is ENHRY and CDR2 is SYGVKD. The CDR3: CAISVAGGIGSNQPQHF. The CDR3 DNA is TGTGCCATCAGTGTGGCAGGGGGAATCGGGAGCAATCAGCCCCAGCATTTT.

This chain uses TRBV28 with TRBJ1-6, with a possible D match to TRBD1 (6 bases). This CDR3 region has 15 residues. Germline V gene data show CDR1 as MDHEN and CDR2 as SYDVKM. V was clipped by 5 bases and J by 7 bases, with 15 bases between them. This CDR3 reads CASSTGTLKNSPLHF. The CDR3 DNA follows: TGTGCCAGCAGTACCGGGACACTTAAAAATTCACCCCTCCACTTT.

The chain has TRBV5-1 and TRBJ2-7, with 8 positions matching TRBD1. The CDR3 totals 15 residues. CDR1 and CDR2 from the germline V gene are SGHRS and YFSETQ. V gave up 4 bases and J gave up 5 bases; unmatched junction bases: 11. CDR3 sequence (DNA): TGCGCCAGCAGCCGCGGACAGGGATGGCGGGACGAGCAGTACTTC. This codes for CASSRGQGWRDEQYF. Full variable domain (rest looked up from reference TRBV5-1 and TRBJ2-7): KAGVTQTPRYLIKTRGQQVTLSCSPISGHRSVSWYQQTPGQGLQFLFEYFSETQRNKGNFPGRFSGRQFSNSRSEMNVSTLELGDSALYLCASSRGQGWRDEQYFGPGTRLTVT.

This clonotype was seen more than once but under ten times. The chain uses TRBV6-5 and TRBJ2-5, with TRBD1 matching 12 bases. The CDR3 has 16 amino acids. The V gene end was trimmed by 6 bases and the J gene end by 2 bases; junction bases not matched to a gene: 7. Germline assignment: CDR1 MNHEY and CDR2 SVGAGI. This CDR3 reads CASRTPGQGAQETQYF. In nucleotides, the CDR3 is TGTGCCAGCAGAACCCCGGGACAGGGGGCTCAAGAGACCCAGTACTTC.

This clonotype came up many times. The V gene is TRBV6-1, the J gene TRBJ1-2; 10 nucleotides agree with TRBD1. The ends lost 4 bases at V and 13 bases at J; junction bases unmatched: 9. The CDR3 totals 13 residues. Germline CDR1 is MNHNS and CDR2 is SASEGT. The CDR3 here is CASSGQGAGSCTF. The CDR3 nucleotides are TGTGCCAGCAGTGGACAGGGGGCTGGGTCCTGCACCTTC.

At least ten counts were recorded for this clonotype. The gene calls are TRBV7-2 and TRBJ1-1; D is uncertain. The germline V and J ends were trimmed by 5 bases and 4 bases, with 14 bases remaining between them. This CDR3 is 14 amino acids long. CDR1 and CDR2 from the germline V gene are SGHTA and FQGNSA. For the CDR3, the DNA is TGTGCCAGCAGCAAAGAAGCGTGGTCCACTGAAGCTTTCTTT. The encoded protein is CASSKEAWSTEAFF.